Listed here are 31 T cell receptor beta chains from one sample, sequenced in a study of T cells in Graves' hyperthyroidism and ophthalmopathy. Template material for amplifying TCR beta CDR3 regions consisted of RNA transcripts. HTBI primers were used for first-round RT-PCR of the TCR CDR3. TCRdb called the multiplex PCR reads again in MiXCR, with one record for every CDR3 protein. The sample consists of over 250,000 distinct CDR3 sequences, roughly 15% of them appearing once. The sequenced sample consisted of blood. Every receptor here comes from a woman between 40 and 55 years old with Graves' ophthalmopathy.

This clonotype appeared many times. The CDR3 loop reads CASSLTGIGGYTF. The CDR3 DNA is TGTGCCAGCAGTCTGACAGGGATCGGGGGCTACACCTTC. This chain uses TRBV2 with TRBJ1-2; 7 bases match TRBD1. V trimming: 5 bases; J trimming: 8 bases; junction bases outside the gene matches: 8. Germline CDR1 SNHLY, CDR2 FYNNEI. This CDR3 spans 13 amino acids. The whole variable domain, filled in from reference TRBV2 and TRBJ1-2, reads EPEVTQTPSHQVTQMGQEVILRCVPISNHLYFYWYRQILGQKVEFLVSFYNNEISEKSEIFDDQFSVERPDGSNFTLKIRSTKLEDSAMYFCASSLTGIGGYTFGSGTRLTVV.

The chain has TRBV7-9 and TRBJ2-7; weak D call: TRBD2 (6 bases). Germline V CDR1 and CDR2: SEHNR, FQNEAQ (reference sequence). V lost 5 bases and J lost 3, with 11 bases in between. This CDR3 spans 13 amino acids. CDR3 amino acids: CASSRGNIYEQYF. The CDR3 coding sequence is TGTGCCAGCAGCCGCGGGAACATCTACGAGCAGTACTTC.

This clonotype was counted many times. The chain joins TRBV7-2 to TRBJ2-7; no clear D gene. Between the trimmed V and J ends, which lost 4 bases and 1 base, there was a span of 11 bases. The CDR3 runs 14 residues. The V gene's germline CDR1 is SGHTA and CDR2 FQGNSA. The CDR3 sequence: CASSSVGTSYEQYF. Written as DNA, the CDR3 is TGTGCCAGCAGCTCTGTCGGTACATCCTACGAGCAGTACTTC.

This clonotype was seen at least ten times. The chain is built from TRBV20-1 and TRBJ2-1, with 8 bases lining up with TRBD1. Losses at the gene ends were 0 bases for V and 9 bases for J; bases not matched to a gene: 10. Germline V lookup: CDR1 DFQATT, CDR2 SNEGSKA (reference sequence). The CDR3 loop spans 15 amino acids. The CDR3 loop reads CSARDQDRGLPEQFF. CDR3 bases: TGCAGTGCTAGAGATCAAGACAGGGGTTTGCCTGAGCAGTTCTTC.

This clonotype was recorded a few times. This sequence joins TRBV7-9 and TRBJ2-7, with TRBD1 matching over 7 bases. The V segment lost 3 bases and the J segment 5 bases; nucleotides outside the gene matches: 7. The CDR3 sequence is 14 residues long. Germline V gene sequence: CDR1 SEHNR, CDR2 FQNEAQ (reference sequence). The CDR3: CASSLKGAFNEQYF. DNA of the CDR3: TGTGCCAGCAGCTTGAAGGGGGCTTTCAACGAGCAGTACTTC.

This clonotype has a count of ten or more. CDR3 sequence: CASSPVRDRPRNTEAFF. DNA for the CDR3: TGTGCCAGCAGCCCGGTCCGGGACAGACCTAGGAACACTGAAGCTTTCTTT. This rearrangement joins TRBV7-9 to TRBJ1-1; 7 bases map to TRBD1. The germline gives CDR1 SEHNR, CDR2 FQNEAQ (reference sequence). This CDR3 is built from 17 residues. The trim removed 5 bases at V and 1 base at J, leaving 13 bases unmatched.

This clonotype was seen a single time. A much larger clone lies a single base off, so this may be a read error. The chain has TRBV5-5 and TRBJ1-1, with unresolved D. The V gene's germline CDR1 is SGHKS and CDR2 YYEKEE (reference sequence). This CDR3 is built from 16 residues. The V end was cut by 0 bases, the J end by 4 bases, with 16 bases between. This chain's CDR3 is CASSLGIRWAGTEAFF. CDR3 sequence (DNA): TGTGCCAGCAGCTTGGGAATTAGATGGGCTGGCACTGAAGCTTTCTTT.

This clonotype was detected many times. The V call is TRBV7-9, the J call TRBJ2-7; D gene uncertain. CDR1 is SEHNR, CDR2 FQNEAQ, per germline (reference sequence). V was trimmed by 5 bases and J by 5 bases, leaving 7 bases between them. This CDR3 has 11 amino acids. CDR3 region: CASSPGHEQYF. Here the CDR3 DNA reads TGTGCCAGCAGCCCCGGACACGAGCAGTACTTC.

This rearrangement joins TRBV20-1 to TRBJ2-5, with 7 bases fitting TRBD2. Germline V gives CDR1 DFQATT, CDR2 SNEGSKA (reference sequence). This CDR3 is built from 13 residues. Trimming at V came to 5 bases and at J to 4 bases, leaving 7 bases not matched to a gene. The CDR3 nucleotides are TGCAGTGCTTCCCGGACTAGTTTAGAGACCCAGTACTTC. Translating gives CSASRTSLETQYF.

This clonotype was picked up a small number of times. The V gene is TRBV7-9, the J gene TRBJ1-4; 7 positions match TRBD1. The CDR3 contains 14 residues. Trimming at V came to 6 bases and at J to 8 bases, leaving 9 bases not matched to a gene. CDR1 and CDR2 (germline): SEHNR, FQNEAQ (reference sequence). The CDR3 coding sequence is TGTGCCAGCAGTGGGGACAGCCGAGACGAAAAACTGTTTTTT. Translated, it gives CASSGDSRDEKLFF.

This clonotype was seen repeatedly, ten times or more. The chain recombines TRBV24-1 with TRBJ2-3, with TRBD1 as a possible D gene (5 bases). CDR1 is KGHDR and CDR2 is SFDVKD in the germline V gene. This CDR3 has 16 residues. V was clipped by 1 base and J by 3 bases, with 13 bases between them. CDR3 sequence (DNA): TGTGCCACCAGTGATTTCCAGGGTATTGGAACAGATACGCAGTATTTT. Translating it yields CATSDFQGIGTDTQYF.

This clonotype was detected a few times. This rearrangement joins TRBV11-2 to TRBJ1-2; D unresolved. CDR1 is SGHAT and CDR2 is FQNNGV in the germline V gene. CDR3 length: 14 amino acids. Trimming removed 2 bases at V and 7 bases at J, with 14 bases between. The CDR3 sequence is CASSLSTGYFGYTF. CDR3 coding DNA: TGTGCCAGCAGCTTAAGCACGGGGTACTTTGGCTACACCTTC.

This clonotype was counted a few times. The chain employs TRBV4-2 and TRBJ2-1; the match to TRBD2 covers 12 bases. V lost 0 bases and J lost 7; bases outside the gene matches: 13. Germline CDR1 LGHNA, CDR2 YNFKEQ. This CDR3 spans 19 amino acids. For the CDR3, the DNA is TGTGCCAGCAGCCAAGATTGGGCTAGCGGGAGGGAGGGAGGAAATGAGCAGTTCTTC. Protein sequence: CASSQDWASGREGGNEQFF.

This clonotype was counted only a few times. This chain uses TRBV30 with TRBJ1-1, with D unclear. The germline V gene has CDR1 GTSNPN and CDR2 SVGIG (reference sequence). The germline V and J ends were trimmed by 4 bases and 0 bases, with 6 bases remaining between them. This CDR3 has 12 amino acids. The DNA for the CDR3 is TGTGCCTGGACTACAGTGAACACTGAAGCTTTCTTT. Translating gives CAWTTVNTEAFF.

This clonotype was picked up many times. The chain has TRBV12-3 or TRBV12-4 and TRBJ1-5, with TRBD1 matching over 7 bases. V was pared by 6 bases and J by 3 bases, with 5 bases of the junction left unmatched. The CDR3 runs to 14 residues. The CDR3 DNA follows: TGTGCCAGCAGAAAGACAGGGCCCAATCAGCCCCAGCATTTT. Residues: CASRKTGPNQPQHF.

This clonotype has a handful of counts. Lacking the conserved final phenylalanine or tryptophan, this CDR3 likely reflects a read error. The J gene is TRBJ1-6, the V gene TRBV12-3 or TRBV12-4; TRBD1 is a possible D gene (5 bases). The germline V and J ends were trimmed by 6 bases and 7 bases, with 10 bases remaining between them. This CDR3 is 13 amino acids long. The CDR3 nucleotides are TGTGCCAGCAGGCAGGGATTAAATTCACCCCTCCACCTT. Translation: CASRQGLNSPLHL.

A few counts support this clonotype. This chain links TRBV10-3 with TRBJ2-5; 11 bases map to TRBD2. Germline trimming cut 8 bases from V and 4 bases from J; bases unmatched to any gene: 12. The CDR3 has 16 amino acids. From germline, CDR1 is ENHRY and CDR2 SYGVKD. CDR3 loop: CAIELAGVRSGETQYF. For the CDR3, the DNA is TGTGCCATCGAACTAGCGGGAGTTCGTTCGGGAGAGACCCAGTACTTC.

This clonotype was seen repeatedly, ten times or more. The chain recombines TRBV11-2 with TRBJ1-1; 8 positions agree with TRBD1. The CDR3 has 15 residues. Germline loops: CDR1 SGHAT, CDR2 FQNNGV. The ends lost 2 bases at V and 4 bases at J; junction bases unmatched: 6. As DNA, the CDR3 is TGTGCCAGCAGCTTATGGAGGACAGGGACCACTGAAGCTTTCTTT. Its translation is CASSLWRTGTTEAFF.

This clonotype appeared many times. The chain is built from TRBV6-1 and TRBJ1-5; 8 nucleotides align to TRBD1. V gave up 4 bases and J gave up 5 bases; unmatched junction bases: 7. In germline, CDR1 is MNHNS, CDR2 SASEGT. The CDR3 is 15 amino acids. CDR3 loop: CASSGGDRGHQPQHF. The CDR3 DNA is TGTGCCAGCAGTGGGGGAGACAGGGGTCATCAGCCCCAGCATTTT.

This clonotype was found many times. The CDR3 DNA reads TGTGCCAGCAGCTTCGTTCCCCGTAACACTGAAGCTTTCTTT. It yields the protein CASSFVPRNTEAFF. The J gene is TRBJ1-1, the V gene TRBV5-5, with D unresolved. Between the trimmed V and J ends, which lost 2 bases and 2 bases, there was a span of 10 bases. CDR3 length: 14 amino acids. Germline V gene sequence: CDR1 SGHKS, CDR2 YYEKEE (reference sequence). Combining the CDR3 with reference TRBV5-5 and TRBJ1-1 gives the whole variable domain DAGVTQSPTHLIKTRGQQVTLRCSPISGHKSVSWYQQVLGQGPQFIFQYYEKEERGRGNFPDRFSARQFPNYSSELNVNALLLGDSALYLCASSFVPRNTEAFFGQGTRLTVV.

This clonotype was detected many times. The V and J genes are TRBV2 and TRBJ2-1, with 8 positions matching TRBD2. Germline V lookup: CDR1 SNHLY, CDR2 FYNNEI. This CDR3 is 15 amino acids long. V dropped 6 bases and J dropped 4; count of bases not matched to a gene: 8. CDR3 in amino acids: CASRPPGLVYNEQFF. CDR3 nucleotides: TGTGCCAGCAGACCTCCGGGACTAGTATACAATGAGCAGTTCTTC.

This clonotype was counted ten times or more. V gene TRBV19 combines with J gene TRBJ2-1; D not certain. Germline V gene sequence: CDR1 LNHDA, CDR2 SQIVND (reference sequence). The CDR3 is 13 amino acids. Between the trimmed V and J ends, which lost 5 bases and 8 bases, there was a span of 13 bases. In DNA form, the CDR3 reads TGTGCCAGTAGTCTCCGACTTGCCGATGAGCAGTTCTTC. It encodes CASSLRLADEQFF.

This clonotype has only a few counts. The gene calls are TRBV19 and TRBJ2-2, with TRBD2 as a possible D gene (6 bases). The CDR3 contains 16 residues. Germline V lookup: CDR1 LNHDA, CDR2 SQIVND (reference sequence). The V end was cut by 6 bases, the J end by 0 bases, with 14 bases between. As DNA, the CDR3 is TGTGCCAGTAGGGGCGGGGACTTGTCGAACACCGGGGAGCTGTTTTTT. Translated: CASRGGDLSNTGELFF.

This clonotype has at least ten counts. J is TRBJ2-7 and V is TRBV28, with D uncertain. With 3 bases removed from V and 2 bases from J, the gap between germline ends came to 8 bases. This CDR3 spans 13 amino acids. CDR1 is MDHEN, CDR2 SYDVKM, per germline. CDR3 coding DNA: TGTGCCAGCAGTTTTAGTTCCACCTACGAGCAGTACTTC. Its translation: CASSFSSTYEQYF. The full variable domain, its missing parts supplied by reference TRBV28 and TRBJ2-7, is DVKVTQSSRYLVKRTGEKVFLECVQDMDHENMFWYRQDPGLGLRLIYFSYDVKMKEKGDIPEGYSVSREKKERFSLILESASTNQTSMYLCASSFSSTYEQYFGPGTRLTVT.

This clonotype has just a few counts. V is TRBV5-5 and J is TRBJ1-1; 8 bases map to TRBD1. This CDR3 is 18 amino acids long. Trimming cost V 0 bases and J 0 bases; bases outside gene matches: 10. CDR1 SGHKS and CDR2 YYEKEE come from the germline V gene (reference sequence). CDR3 DNA: TGTGCCAGCAGCTTGGCCGGTTACAGGGGGGTTATGAACACTGAAGCTTTCTTT. Translation gives CASSLAGYRGVMNTEAFF.

This rearrangement joins TRBV6-2 or TRBV6-3 to TRBJ2-1; the match to TRBD2 covers 9 bases. The CDR3 totals 16 residues. The V segment lost 5 bases and the J segment 4 bases; nucleotides outside the gene matches: 9. In germline, CDR1 is MNHEY, CDR2 SVGEGT. The CDR3 region has the DNA TGTGCCAGCAGTCCCTTCCGCGGGGGGGCTTACAATGAGCAGTTCTTC. Translating gives CASSPFRGGAYNEQFF.

This clonotype was counted a few times. The chain couples TRBV4-1 to TRBJ2-7, with 8 bases that match TRBD1. Trimming removed 6 bases from V and 3 bases from J; junction bases left unmatched: 7. The CDR3 loop spans 14 amino acids. Germline V gene data show CDR1 as MGHRA and CDR2 as YSYEKL. The CDR3 DNA is TGCGCCAGCAGACCCGGGACAGGTTACTACGAGCAGTACTTC. Translation: CASRPGTGYYEQYF.

Comment on this clonotype: Since a much larger clone is just one base distant, this may be a read error. The chain is built from TRBV19 and TRBJ1-1; D gene unclear. Germline V gene data show CDR1 as LNHDA and CDR2 as SQIVND (reference sequence). The CDR3 runs to 14 residues. V dropped 1 base and J dropped 6 bases, with 12 bases sitting between them. Here the CDR3 reads CASSIGGRGAEAFF. The DNA of the CDR3 is TGTGCCAGTAGTATAGGGGGAAGAGGAGCTGAAGCTTTCTTT.

In DNA, the CDR3 is TGTGCCAGCAGCTTCCGGGACAGTCGAATTATGAACACTGAAGCTTTCTTT. This translates into CASSFRDSRIMNTEAFF. V and J are TRBV11-3 and TRBJ1-1, with 7 bases matching TRBD1. From germline, CDR1 is SGHNT and CDR2 YENEEA. The CDR3 runs to 17 residues. The junction had 10 bases not matched to a gene; V was cut back by 3 bases and J by 0 bases.

There are many counts of this clonotype. The chain employs TRBV12-3 or TRBV12-4 and TRBJ2-7; D not resolved. The V gene lost 3 bases and the J gene lost 5 bases, with 8 bases spanning the gap. CDR3 length equals 12 residues. In DNA, the CDR3 is TGTGCCAGCAGTTTGGCCAGAAACGAGCAGTACTTC. This gives the protein CASSLARNEQYF.

The V gene is TRBV18, the J gene TRBJ2-3; no definite D call. Germline lookup yields CDR1 KGHSH and CDR2 LQKENI. With 2 bases removed from V and 1 base from J, the gap between germline ends came to 13 bases. The CDR3 runs 16 residues. The CDR3 sequence is CASSPSVGVGTDTQYF. The CDR3, as DNA: TGTGCCAGCTCACCATCGGTAGGCGTGGGCACAGATACGCAGTATTTT.